Listed here are 2 T cell receptor beta chains from one sample, sequenced in a study of blood T cell repertoires in COVID-19. TCRdb's table, derived via immunoSEQ multiplex PCR, lists solely in-frame clones and lacks some. The top ten clones hold around 15% of a sample with around 200,000 clones, 84% of them seen once. What was sequenced was peripheral blood. Every receptor here comes from a woman between 65 and 79 years old with COVID-19, enrolled during active disease.

The chain has TRBV6-5 and TRBJ1-1; no definite D call. The germline V and J ends were trimmed by 6 bases and 1 base, with 9 bases remaining between them. The CDR3 totals 13 residues. Germline loops: CDR1 MNHEY, CDR2 SVGAGI. CDR3 bases: TGTGCCAGCAGCGTAACTAGGAACACTGAAGCTTTCTTT. It yields the protein CASSVTRNTEAFF.

This clone was seen a few times. The rearrangement joins TRBV19 to TRBJ2-6; D uncertain. The CDR3 spans 15 residues. Per the germline V gene, CDR1 is LNHDA and CDR2 is SQIVND (reference sequence). V lost 11 bases and J lost 0, with 14 bases in between. CDR3 region: CAPLGPNSGANVLTF. The CDR3 DNA follows: TGTGCCCCGTTGGGCCCGAACTCTGGGGCCAACGTCCTGACTTTC.